Presented here are 7 T cell receptor beta chains from one specimen sequenced in a study of T cells in women clearing cervical HPV infection. Clones were read by immunoSEQ multiplex PCR, and TCRdb kept only the in-frame ones, dropping some. This sample's table has around 24,000 clones. The sample comprised blood buffy coat. Receptor source: a woman between 18 and 70 years old with a cervical HPV16 infection that either progressed to CIN3+ or cleared (not recorded which).

The CDR3 spells CASSVGTSGGQETQYF. The sequenced CDR3 bases are TGTGCCAGCAGTGTCGGGACTAGCGGGGGACAAGAGACC. The V and J genes are TRBV6-4 and TRBJ2-5; 14 bases fit TRBD2. The read ends 3 residues shy of where the CDR3 ends; the end is completed using the germline J gene. The CDR3 spans 16 residues. Germline-derived CDR1 and CDR2 are MRHNA and SNTAGT. The ends lost 4 bases at V and 2 bases at J; junction bases unmatched: 3.

About this clone itself: Coverage ceases 3 residues before the CDR3 finishes, and the germline J gene fills in the end. The chain has TRBV12-3 or TRBV12-4 and TRBJ2-3, with D possibly TRBD1 on 5 matching bases. The CDR3 is made up of 14 amino acids. This chain's CDR3 is CASSSEDITETQYF. The sequenced part of the CDR3 DNA is TGTGCCAGCAGTTCCGAGGACATTACGGAGACG.

Turning to this clone: The sequenced fragment ends 3 residues before the CDR3 boundary, so the rest is inferred from the germline J gene. The V gene is TRBV2, the J gene TRBJ2-7; no definite D call. The germline V gene has CDR1 SNHLY and CDR2 FYNNEI. With 5 bases removed from V and 4 bases from J, the gap between germline ends came to 6 bases. The CDR3 has 11 amino acids. The covered CDR3 bases are TGTGCCAGCAGTTACAATTACGAG. Translating it yields CASSYNYE. The whole CDR3 is CASSYNYEQYF. Full variable domain (remainder filled in from reference TRBV2 and TRBJ2-7): EPEVTQTPSHQVTQMGQEVILRCVPISNHLYFYWYRQILGQKVEFLVSFYNNEISEKSEIFDDQFSVERPDGSNFTLKIRSTKLEDSAMYFCASSYNYEQYFGPGTRLTVT.

As regards this clone: The missing CDR3 end, 3 residues past where the read stops, is filled in from the germline J gene. Distinct nucleotide sequences in the sample also encode this CDR3. V is TRBV30 and J is TRBJ1-3, with a weak D call TRBD1 (5 bases). V was shortened by 3 bases and J by 0 bases, with 15 bases between the two germline ends. This CDR3 spans 16 amino acids. Germline-derived CDR1 and CDR2 are GTSNPN and SVGIG (reference sequence). The CDR3 bases that were read are TGTGCCTGGAGCACAGGACACCAGAGCTCTGGAAACACC. It codes for CAWSTGHQSSGNT. The full CDR3 protein reads CAWSTGHQSSGNTIYF.

Remarks on this clone: Read data end 3 residues before the CDR3 end; the end is taken from the germline J gene. This chain links TRBV18 with TRBJ1-1, with D possibly matching TRBD1 (5 bases). The V end lost 0 bases, the J end lost 1 base, and 9 bases lay between the germline ends. The V gene's germline CDR1 is KGHSH and CDR2 LQKENI. This CDR3 has 15 residues. CDR3 bases read: TGTGCCAGCTCACCACCGTGGGGGGGGAACACTGAA. This gives the protein CASSPPWGGNTE. The entire CDR3 is CASSPPWGGNTEAFF. The full variable domain, rest sourced from reference TRBV18 and TRBJ1-1, is NAGVMQNPRHLVRRRGQEARLRCSPMKGHSHVYWYRQLPEEGLKFMVYLQKENIIDESGMPKERFSAEFPKEGPSILRIQQVVRGDSAAYFCASSPPWGGNTEAFFGQGTRLTVV.

In regard to this clone: Coverage ceases 3 residues before the CDR3 finishes, and the germline J gene fills in the end. The chain employs TRBV5-1 and TRBJ1-4; 7 bases agree with TRBD1. Unmatched junction bases numbered 5, after V lost 4 bases and J lost 5 bases. Germline CDR1 reads SGHRS; CDR2 reads YFSETQ. The CDR3 consists of 14 residues. The covered CDR3 bases are TGCGCCAGCAGCCAGGGACAGTTGAATGAAAAA. This translates into CASSQGQLNEK. The full CDR3 sequence reads CASSQGQLNEKLFF.

With respect to this clone: The read ends 3 residues shy of where the CDR3 ends; the end is completed using the germline J gene. This chain connects TRBV10-3 to TRBJ1-5, with D possibly being TRBD1 (5 bases). CDR1 ENHRY and CDR2 SYGVKD come from the germline V gene. The CDR3 consists of 17 residues. Trimming pared 8 bases from V and 0 bases from J, leaving 20 bases between. The CDR3 loop is CAISADSHVYSNQPQHF. CDR3 DNA (partial): TGTGCCATCTCTGCCGACAGCCACGTCTATAGCAATCAGCCC.